Listed here is a single T cell receptor beta chain. The sample comes from a study of blood T cell repertoires in COVID-19. V dropped 5 bases and J dropped 4; count of bases not matched to a gene: 10. The CDR3 is 15 amino acids. Looked up from germline, CDR1 is SGHNT and CDR2 is YENEEA. Repertoires were generated with immunoSEQ multiplex PCR, while TCRdb's copy carries only in-frame clones and drops some. The sample has approximately 90,000 clones; 81% are singletons. V is TRBV11-3 and J is TRBJ1-1, with 7 bases lining up with TRBD1. Sample: peripheral blood. This sequence was found in a man aged 55 to 70 with acute or convalescent COVID-19. In nucleotides, the CDR3 is TGTGCCAGCAGCGACCACAGGGGCGGTTTCACTGAAGCTTTCTTT. Translating it yields CASSDHRGGFTEAFF.